A selection of T cell receptor beta chains follows, all from one sample in a study of T cell responses to AZD1222 COVID-19 vaccine. The repertoire was sequenced with immunoSEQ multiplex PCR; TCRdb's copy has only in-frame clones and lacks some. The sample gives 150,000 or so clones, approximately 90% of which show up once; approximately 1.3% is in the top ten. Sequences were derived from peripheral blood, sampled 28 days after the second AZD1222 dose. The receptors here all came from an adult who received the AZD1222 COVID-19 vaccine. Both conserved end residues are part of each CDR3. Fields, in order: CDR3 protein, CDR3 DNA, D gene, V gene, clone size, J gene. A D gene is named only where the DNA matches it firmly. Clone size is shown for a subset of rows, as once, few, many or a class of expanded clone.

cdr3_aa: CASSLGGTSGRRETQYF
cdr3_nt: TGCGCCAGCAGCTTGGGTGGGACTAGCGGGAGAAGGGAGACCCAGTACTTC
d_call: TRBD2
v_call: TRBV5-1
clone_size: -
j_call: TRBJ2-5

cdr3_aa: CASSLVRTGNQPQHF
cdr3_nt: TGTGCCAGCAGCTTAGTTCGGACAGGGAATCAGCCCCAGCATTTT
d_call: TRBD1
v_call: TRBV7-2
clone_size: -
j_call: TRBJ1-5

cdr3_aa: CSVVIALGEAFF
cdr3_nt: TGCAGCGTTGTAATCGCCCTGGGAGAAGCTTTCTTT
d_call: -
v_call: TRBV29-1
clone_size: once
j_call: TRBJ1-1

cdr3_aa: CASSLVPPGQGMTATF
cdr3_nt: TGCGCCAGCAGCTTGGTCCCTCCGGGCCAAGGAATGACTGCCACCTTC
d_call: -
v_call: TRBV5-1
clone_size: -
j_call: TRBJ1-2

cdr3_aa: CASSQTSGPSYEQYF
cdr3_nt: TGTGCCAGCAGCCAGACTAGCGGGCCTTCCTACGAGCAGTACTTC
d_call: TRBD2
v_call: TRBV5-5
clone_size: once
j_call: TRBJ2-7

cdr3_aa: CASRGRPETQETQYF
cdr3_nt: TGTGCCAGCAGGGGGAGGCCGGAGACACAAGAGACCCAGTACTTC
d_call: -
v_call: TRBV6-6
clone_size: -
j_call: TRBJ2-5

cdr3_aa: CASSLGLDYGYTF
cdr3_nt: TGTGCCAGCAGCTTGGGCCTGGACTATGGCTACACCTTC
d_call: -
v_call: TRBV5-5
clone_size: -
j_call: TRBJ1-2

cdr3_aa: CASSQGTGTGPLAFF
cdr3_nt: TGTGCCAGCAGCCAAGGGACCGGGACAGGGCCACTCGCTTTCTTT
d_call: TRBD1
v_call: TRBV3-1/TRBV3-2
clone_size: -
j_call: TRBJ1-1

cdr3_aa: CASDRGSTEAFF
cdr3_nt: TGTGCCAGCGACAGGGGCAGCACTGAAGCTTTCTTT
d_call: TRBD1
v_call: TRBV28
clone_size: -
j_call: TRBJ1-1

cdr3_aa: CASSQLTGTGIGNTIYF
cdr3_nt: TGTGCCAGCAGCCAATTAACCGGGACAGGGATAGGAAACACCATATATTTT
d_call: TRBD1
v_call: TRBV5-6
clone_size: few
j_call: TRBJ1-3

cdr3_aa: CASSLRPSGLDTQYF
cdr3_nt: TGTGCCAGCAGCTTACGGCCTAGCGGATTAGATACGCAGTATTTT
d_call: TRBD2
v_call: TRBV7-3
clone_size: -
j_call: TRBJ2-3

cdr3_aa: CASSLTFSPRGTEAFF
cdr3_nt: TGCGCCAGCAGCTTGACGTTTTCACCCAGGGGGACTGAAGCTTTCTTT
d_call: TRBD1
v_call: TRBV5-1
clone_size: -
j_call: TRBJ1-1

cdr3_aa: CASSYTGVGYTEAFF
cdr3_nt: TGTGCCAGCAGTTATACAGGGGTTGGGTACACTGAAGCTTTCTTT
d_call: TRBD1
v_call: TRBV27
clone_size: -
j_call: TRBJ1-1

cdr3_aa: CASSPLGSYSYEQYF
cdr3_nt: TGTGCCAGCAGCCCCCTGGGCAGCTACTCCTACGAGCAGTACTTC
d_call: -
v_call: TRBV7-8
clone_size: -
j_call: TRBJ2-7

cdr3_aa: CASSQSGGRQDTYEQYF
cdr3_nt: TGCGCCAGCAGTCAATCGGGGGGACGGCAGGATACCTACGAGCAGTACTTC
d_call: -
v_call: TRBV23-1
clone_size: once
j_call: TRBJ2-7

cdr3_aa: CASSLGTEAFF
cdr3_nt: TGTGCCAGCAGCCTCGGTACTGAAGCTTTCTTT
d_call: -
v_call: TRBV28
clone_size: -
j_call: TRBJ1-1

cdr3_aa: CASSLFSPYSRGGSNQPQHF
cdr3_nt: TGTGCCAGCAGTTTATTCAGCCCCTACTCACGCGGGGGTAGCAATCAGCCCCAGCATTTT
d_call: -
v_call: TRBV28
clone_size: -
j_call: TRBJ1-5

cdr3_aa: CASSYVAGPSYEQYF
cdr3_nt: TGTGCCAGCAGTTACGTAGCGGGGCCGTCCTACGAGCAGTACTTC
d_call: TRBD2
v_call: TRBV6-5
clone_size: -
j_call: TRBJ2-7

cdr3_aa: CASSLRGQGPGTEAFF
cdr3_nt: TGCGCCAGCAGTCTTAGGGGACAGGGACCAGGGACTGAAGCTTTCTTT
d_call: TRBD1
v_call: TRBV4-1
clone_size: -
j_call: TRBJ1-1

cdr3_aa: CASSQDRGGHEKLFF
cdr3_nt: TGTGCCAGCAGCCAAGACCGGGGGGGCCATGAAAAACTGTTTTTT
d_call: -
v_call: TRBV4-2
clone_size: -
j_call: TRBJ1-4

cdr3_aa: CASSDLREPGSNEKLFF
cdr3_nt: TGTGCCAGCAGTGATCTCCGGGAGCCGGGATCTAATGAAAAACTGTTTTTT
d_call: -
v_call: TRBV6-4
clone_size: -
j_call: TRBJ1-4

cdr3_aa: CASSLAGGTEAFF
cdr3_nt: TGTGCCAGCAGTTTAGCGGGGGGCACTGAAGCTTTCTTT
d_call: -
v_call: TRBV12-3/TRBV12-4
clone_size: -
j_call: TRBJ1-1

cdr3_aa: CSASSAGGPRRETQYF
cdr3_nt: TGCAGTGCTAGTTCGGCGGGAGGGCCACGAAGAGAGACCCAGTACTTC
d_call: TRBD2
v_call: TRBV20-1
clone_size: -
j_call: TRBJ2-5

cdr3_aa: CASREGGYGYTF
cdr3_nt: TGCGCCAGCAGAGAGGGTGGCTATGGCTACACCTTC
d_call: -
v_call: TRBV5-1
clone_size: -
j_call: TRBJ1-2

cdr3_aa: CASSQGQGDEKLFF
cdr3_nt: TGTGCCAGCAGCCAGGGACAGGGTGATGAAAAACTGTTTTTT
d_call: TRBD1
v_call: TRBV7-2
clone_size: -
j_call: TRBJ1-4

cdr3_aa: CASSPGERGEQFF
cdr3_nt: TGCGCCAGCAGCCCAGGGGAAAGGGGTGAGCAGTTCTTC
d_call: -
v_call: TRBV5-1
clone_size: -
j_call: TRBJ2-1

cdr3_aa: CASSLVGYTEAFF
cdr3_nt: TGTGCCAGCAGCTTAGTGGGGTACACTGAAGCTTTCTTT
d_call: -
v_call: TRBV11-2
clone_size: -
j_call: TRBJ1-1

cdr3_aa: CASSPDRAGNQPQHF
cdr3_nt: TGTGCCAGCAGCCCAGACAGAGCTGGCAATCAGCCCCAGCATTTT
d_call: -
v_call: TRBV7-6
clone_size: -
j_call: TRBJ1-5

cdr3_aa: CASSLRWANTGELFF
cdr3_nt: TGTGCCAGCAGCTTGAGGTGGGCGAACACCGGGGAGCTGTTTTTT
d_call: -
v_call: TRBV7-2
clone_size: -
j_call: TRBJ2-2

cdr3_aa: CASSLRDLNEKLFF
cdr3_nt: TGTGCCAGCAGCTTACGGGACCTTAATGAAAAACTGTTTTTT
d_call: -
v_call: TRBV5-6
clone_size: once
j_call: TRBJ1-4

cdr3_aa: CASSRGLADNEQFF
cdr3_nt: TGTGCCAGCAGCCGCGGACTAGCGGACAATGAGCAGTTCTTC
d_call: TRBD2
v_call: TRBV7-3
clone_size: -
j_call: TRBJ2-1

cdr3_aa: CASSENPVREAFF
cdr3_nt: TGTGCCAGCAGTGAAAACCCAGTTCGCGAAGCTTTCTTT
d_call: -
v_call: TRBV6-1
clone_size: -
j_call: TRBJ1-1

cdr3_aa: CASSLVYSTARGPQHF
cdr3_nt: TGCGCCAGCAGTCTAGTTTATTCGACGGCTCGAGGGCCCCAGCATTTT
d_call: -
v_call: TRBV23-1
clone_size: -
j_call: TRBJ1-5

cdr3_aa: CASRTGGEKLFF
cdr3_nt: TGTGCCAGCAGGACAGGTGGTGAAAAACTGTTTTTT
d_call: -
v_call: TRBV6-5
clone_size: -
j_call: TRBJ1-4

cdr3_aa: CATGQARSYEQYF
cdr3_nt: TGTGCCACGGGACAGGCCCGCTCCTACGAGCAGTACTTC
d_call: TRBD1
v_call: TRBV2
clone_size: -
j_call: TRBJ2-7

cdr3_aa: CASSLTPSGTYEQYF
cdr3_nt: TGTGCCAGCAGCTTAACACCTAGCGGCACCTACGAGCAGTACTTC
d_call: TRBD2
v_call: TRBV7-2
clone_size: -
j_call: TRBJ2-7

cdr3_aa: CASSLEGRSSYEQYF
cdr3_nt: TGTGCCAGCAGCTTGGAGGGCCGCAGCTCCTACGAGCAGTACTTC
d_call: -
v_call: TRBV5-6
clone_size: -
j_call: TRBJ2-7

cdr3_aa: CASSPRTSGDYEQYF
cdr3_nt: TGTGCCAGCAGTCCGCGGACTAGCGGGGACTACGAGCAGTACTTC
d_call: TRBD2
v_call: TRBV28
clone_size: -
j_call: TRBJ2-7

cdr3_aa: CASSGGQGAFF
cdr3_nt: TGCGCCAGCAGCGGGGGTCAGGGAGCTTTCTTT
d_call: -
v_call: TRBV5-1
clone_size: -
j_call: TRBJ1-1

cdr3_aa: CASSQERRGFGNTIYF
cdr3_nt: TGCGCCAGCAGCCAAGAGCGCCGGGGATTTGGAAACACCATATATTTT
d_call: -
v_call: TRBV4-1
clone_size: once
j_call: TRBJ1-3

cdr3_aa: CASSSRQAFALNSPLHF
cdr3_nt: TGTGCCAGCAGCTCCAGACAGGCATTCGCACTTAATTCACCCCTCCACTTT
d_call: -
v_call: TRBV7-2
clone_size: -
j_call: TRBJ1-6

cdr3_aa: CASSDSSGLYNEQFF
cdr3_nt: TGTGCCAGCTCGGACTCTAGCGGGCTCTACAATGAGCAGTTCTTC
d_call: TRBD2
v_call: TRBV18
clone_size: -
j_call: TRBJ2-1

cdr3_aa: CASSVGWRERDYGYTF
cdr3_nt: TGTGCCAGCAGTGTGGGGTGGAGGGAAAGGGACTATGGCTACACCTTC
d_call: -
v_call: TRBV2
clone_size: -
j_call: TRBJ1-2

cdr3_aa: CASSPRASTDTQYF
cdr3_nt: TGTGCCAGCAGCCCCCGGGCCAGCACAGATACGCAGTATTTT
d_call: -
v_call: TRBV9
clone_size: -
j_call: TRBJ2-3

cdr3_aa: CAWENGQGGQPQHF
cdr3_nt: TGTGCCTGGGAGAACGGACAGGGGGGTCAGCCCCAGCATTTT
d_call: TRBD1
v_call: TRBV30
clone_size: -
j_call: TRBJ1-5

cdr3_aa: CASKIGNTIYF
cdr3_nt: TGTGCCAGCAAGATCGGAAACACCATATATTTT
d_call: -
v_call: TRBV25-1
clone_size: once
j_call: TRBJ1-3

cdr3_aa: CASSQGYQGELFF
cdr3_nt: TGTGCCAGCAGTCAGGGTTATCAGGGGGAGCTGTTTTTT
d_call: -
v_call: TRBV6-5
clone_size: -
j_call: TRBJ2-2